Here is one TCR beta chain with its context. The data were obtained in a study of blood T cell repertoires in COVID-19. About the research overall: There were acute and convalescent COVID-19 samples, and they came from the United States, Italy and Spain. T cells, B-cell-depleted T cells, or PBMCs provided the cDNA or gDNA that served as material.

Profiled with immunoSEQ multiplex PCR; TCRdb holds only in-frame clones, not every one. The table records approximately 130,000 clones, roughly 90% of them present only once. The length of the CDR3 is 17 residues. Trimming cost V 0 bases and J 2 bases; bases outside gene matches: 9. CDR1 and CDR2 from the germline V gene are SGHRS and YFSETQ. The TCR sequence derives from a middle-aged man with acute or convalescent COVID-19. This rearrangement joins TRBV5-1 to TRBJ2-3; 7 nucleotides agree with TRBD2. Material for sequencing was peripheral blood. CDR3 loop: CASSLVAAGTFTDTQYF. As DNA, the CDR3 is TGCGCCAGCAGCTTGGTGGCAGCGGGGACCTTCACAGATACGCAGTATTTT.